Presented here are 8 T cell receptor beta chains from one specimen sequenced in a study of early T cells in non-severe SARS-CoV-2 infection. TCRdb processed the 5' RACE reads anew with MiXCR; each CDR3 protein has one entry. The sample yields roughly 52,000 distinct CDR3 sequences, 6.5% to 9% seen once. Sequencing was performed on whole blood. The receptor source for this set is an adult who was a healthcare worker with PCR-confirmed SARS-CoV-2 infection or an uninfected control (not recorded which).

The rearrangement links TRBV4-1 to TRBJ2-1; a possible D gene is TRBD2 (5 bases). CDR1 MGHRA and CDR2 YSYEKL come from the germline V gene. Trimming removed 7 bases at V and 0 bases at J, with 7 bases between. The CDR3 has 13 residues. The DNA of the CDR3 is TGCGCCAGCAAGGGAGACTCCTACAATGAGCAGTTCTTC. This sequence encodes CASKGDSYNEQFF.

V is TRBV18 and J is TRBJ1-5, with 8 bases aligning to TRBD1. The CDR3 sequence is 17 residues long. Germline V gene data show CDR1 as KGHSH and CDR2 as LQKENI. V dropped 3 bases and J dropped 0; count of bases not matched to a gene: 7. The CDR3 DNA reads TGTGCCAGCTCACCCGGGTCAGGGGGCTTTAGCAATCAGCCCCAGCATTTT. It codes for CASSPGSGGFSNQPQHF.

This clonotype has ten or more counts. CDR3 region: CASSYLGNNQPQHF. CDR3 sequence (DNA): TGTGCCAGCAGTTACCTGGGTAACAATCAGCCCCAGCATTTT. The rearrangement uses TRBV6-6 and TRBJ1-5; D is uncertain. Looked up from germline, CDR1 is MNHNY and CDR2 is SVGAGI (reference sequence). This CDR3 is built from 14 residues. The germline V and J ends were trimmed by 2 bases and 3 bases, with 8 bases remaining between them.

This clonotype was picked up many times. The genes are TRBV11-2 and TRBJ2-1; 8 bases line up with TRBD2. Trimming cost V 1 base and J 3 bases; bases outside gene matches: 8. CDR1 SGHAT and CDR2 FQNNGV come from the germline V gene. The CDR3 spans 17 residues. CDR3 loop: CASSLGESGGVYNEQFF. In DNA, the CDR3 is TGTGCCAGCAGCTTAGGAGAATCGGGGGGGGTCTACAATGAGCAGTTCTTC.

This clonotype has more than one count but fewer than ten. The chain combines TRBV5-6 with TRBJ1-6, with no clear D. This CDR3 has 15 residues. CDR1 is SGHDT and CDR2 is YYEEEE in the germline V gene. Trimming pared 2 bases from V and 5 bases from J, leaving 11 bases between. CDR3 in amino acids: CASSFLGSDNSPLHF. The CDR3 region has the DNA TGTGCCAGCAGCTTCCTCGGGAGCGATAATTCACCCCTCCACTTT. Using reference TRBV5-6 and TRBJ1-6 for the parts outside the CDR3, the full variable domain is DAGVTQSPTHLIKTRGQQVTLRCSPKSGHDTVSWYQQALGQGPQFIFQYYEEEERQRGNFPDRFSGHQFPNYSSELNVNALLLGDSALYLCASSFLGSDNSPLHFGNGTRLTVT.

This chain uses TRBV3-1 with TRBJ2-1, with 7 bases aligning to TRBD1. This CDR3 region has 15 residues. Germline CDR1 LGHDT, CDR2 YNNKEL (reference sequence). Germline trimming cut 3 bases from V and 4 bases from J; bases unmatched to any gene: 6. Here the CDR3 DNA reads TGTGCCAGCAGCCAGGGGACAGTTTCTTACAATGAGCAGTTCTTC. Protein product: CASSQGTVSYNEQFF.

Ten or more counts support this clonotype. The chain carries TRBV10-2 and TRBJ2-3, with 10 bases fitting TRBD2. This CDR3 has 18 residues. The germline CDR1 and CDR2 sequences are WSHSY and SAAADI. V was clipped by 0 bases and J by 1 base; unmatched bases: 7. The CDR3 DNA reads TGCGCCAGCAGTGAGTCAATGATAGCGGGGGGCCGCACAGATACGCAGTATTTT. Translated, it gives CASSESMIAGGRTDTQYF.

The sample holds many counts of this clonotype. The V gene is TRBV2, the J gene TRBJ2-2, with a weak D call TRBD2 (6 bases). V lost 1 base and J 3 bases, leaving 9 bases between the germline ends. Germline V gives CDR1 SNHLY, CDR2 FYNNEI. This CDR3 spans 15 amino acids. DNA of the CDR3: TGTGCCAGCAGTGAAGGCGGGGACGACACCGGGGAGCTGTTTTTT. This translates into CASSEGGDDTGELFF.